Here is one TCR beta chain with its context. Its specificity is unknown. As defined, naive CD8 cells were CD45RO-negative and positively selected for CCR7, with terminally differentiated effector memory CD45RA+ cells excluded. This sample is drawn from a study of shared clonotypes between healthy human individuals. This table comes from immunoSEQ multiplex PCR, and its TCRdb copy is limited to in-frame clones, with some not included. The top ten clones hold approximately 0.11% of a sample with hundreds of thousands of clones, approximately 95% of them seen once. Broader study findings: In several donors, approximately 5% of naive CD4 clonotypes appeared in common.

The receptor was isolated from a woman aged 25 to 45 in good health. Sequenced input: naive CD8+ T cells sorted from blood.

CDR3 loop: CASSHSGLARDTQYF. Written as DNA, the CDR3 is TGTGCCAGCAGCCACTCGGGACTAGCTAGAGATACGCAGTATTTT. The chain uses TRBV13 and TRBJ2-3; 9 bases fit TRBD2. The CDR3 consists of 15 residues. Germline V gene sequence: CDR1 PRHDT, CDR2 FYEKMQ (reference sequence). V was clipped by 5 bases and J by 5 bases; unmatched bases: 8.